This entry describes one T cell receptor beta chain. This clone was counted once. Its antigen has not been determined. No much larger clone is present one base from it, and per-base qualities are unavailable. These data originate in a study of blood T cell repertoires in COVID-19 (TCRdb year 2020). About the investigation overall: Samples from collaborators originated in the United States, Italy and Spain and spanned both the acute and convalescent phases of COVID-19. The material from the prospective study consisted of cDNA or gDNA derived from T cells, B-cell-depleted T cells, or PBMCs. Deeply sampled blood TCRbeta repertoires from subjects exposed to, actively infected with, or recovered from COVID-19 were included in the dataset. The repertoires were released in a freely available public database intended as a resource for research on the immune response to SARS-CoV-2. The samples were drawn from the first 160 participants of the ongoing ImmuneRACE study and from 950 to 1,500 subjects provided by 6 global collaborators. The sample metadata nearly always contained a de-identified subject ID, COVID-19 status, age in years and sex. HLA class I and class II types, where available, came from metadata supplied by the sample provider rather than from assay-based typing.

Points the paper makes about the study in general: Clinical and demographic metadata were provided uncurated, with the amount varying by source and participant.

CDR1 and CDR2, looked up from the germline V gene (reference sequence), are SGHNT and YYREEE. V has 0 bases trimmed and J has 4 bases trimmed; junction bases matching no gene number 2. Its CDR3 holds 14 amino acids, cysteine through phenylalanine. Of all the DNA, just the CDR3 is kept, 42 bases in frame from base 1. Collaborating institutions collected whole blood in K2EDTA tubes following their own protocols. For TCRbeta analysis, collaborator samples were shipped as frozen whole blood, as isolated PBMCs, or as DNA extracted from either sample type. The immunoSEQ Assay, a bias-controlled multiplex PCR, was used to amplify TCRbeta CDR3 regions from genomic DNA. The study's processing was this. The number of nucleated cells in each sample was estimated from the amplification of reference gene primers within the assay. To quantify the absolute abundance of each unique TCRbeta CDR3 rearrangement, sequence reads were collapsed and filtered. For each sample, productive Simpson clonality was calculated as the square root of Simpson's diversity index over productive rearrangements. As stored in TCRdb, this immuneACCESS dataset retains in-frame rearrangements with V and J assigned. A fraction of the clones does not appear; measured against another copy, unresolved V genes explain less than half of the discrepancy, and the remainder lacks a known reason. For V, J and clone size, that table is used; D and trimming come from the DNA. Present in this sample are 50,000 to 65,000 clones, 75% to 95% of which were seen just once. The biggest ten clones account for 3% to 3.5% of the sample.

The sequence is built from TRBV5-4 and TRBJ2-5; 8 central bases correspond to TRBD1. The receptor's source is a man over 45 with acute or convalescent COVID-19. The sequencing input was peripheral blood. The base sequence is TGTGCCAGCAGCTTGGCAGGGGGCACAGAGACCCAGTACTTC. Translated, this gives CASSLAGGTETQYF.